Listed below are T cell receptor beta chains from one sample, sequenced in a study of blood T cell repertoires in COVID-19. TCRdb's copy holds only in-frame clones and misses some; the assay was immunoSEQ multiplex PCR. In the table there are under 200,000 clones, 70% to 90% of which are singletons. The sequencing input was PBMCs or T cells enriched from blood (not recorded which). The receptors derive from a woman in her forties or fifties who had recovered from COVID-19. The CDR3 runs from the conserved cysteine through the conserved F or W. D genes are given only for firm matches. Size values are once, few and many counts, or a class for expanded clones, and some rows have none.

cdr3_nt,cdr3_aa,d_call,clone_size,v_call,j_call
TGTGCCAGCAGCTTATCACCCCCGAGCTCTGGAAACACCATATATTTT,CASSLSPPSSGNTIYF,-,-,TRBV7-3,TRBJ1-3
TGTGCCAGCAGCTTAGTGTTCAGGGGGCAGTCTGGGGCCAACGTCCTGACTTTC,CASSLVFRGQSGANVLTF,TRBD1,-,TRBV7-2,TRBJ2-6
TGTGCCAGCAGCTTAGGTCCGGGACAGAGCACAGATACGCAGTATTTT,CASSLGPGQSTDTQYF,TRBD1,-,TRBV7-6,TRBJ2-3
TGCAGCGTTGAAGACAGGGTGGCGACAGATACGCAGTATTTT,CSVEDRVATDTQYF,-,-,TRBV29-1,TRBJ2-3
TGTGCCAGCAGGAATCCAAGGGGGAACACTGAAGCTTTCTTT,CASRNPRGNTEAFF,-,-,TRBV2,TRBJ1-1
TGTGCCAGCAGCCCTCAGCGGGGGGCATCTAATGAAAAACTGTTTTTT,CASSPQRGASNEKLFF,-,once,TRBV3-1/TRBV3-2,TRBJ1-4
TGTGCCAGCAGCCCACGCCGTGGTGCGGGGGCCACAGATACGCAGTATTTT,CASSPRRGAGATDTQYF,-,-,TRBV7-2,TRBJ2-3
TGTGCCAGCAGCTCGGGGTCTCAAGGACAGCCCCAGCATTTT,CASSSGSQGQPQHF,-,once,TRBV5-8,TRBJ1-5
TGTGCCAGCAGTTCCCAGGGTAACTATGGCTACACCTTC,CASSSQGNYGYTF,-,-,TRBV5-4,TRBJ1-2
TGTGCCAGCAGCTTACGAGAAAGAGTTTACAATGAGCAGTTCTTC,CASSLRERVYNEQFF,-,-,TRBV5-6,TRBJ2-1
TGTGCCAGTAGTCGTCAGGGGTTCAGCAAAGAAAAACTGTTTTTT,CASSRQGFSKEKLFF,-,few,TRBV19,TRBJ1-4
TGTGCCAGCAGGGGATCCGGGACAGGGGGTCAGCCCCAGCATTTT,CASRGSGTGGQPQHF,TRBD1,-,TRBV6-5,TRBJ1-5
TGTGCCAGCAGTTATTTCGGACAGGGGACTAACGAGCAGTACTTC,CASSYFGQGTNEQYF,TRBD1,-,TRBV6-5,TRBJ2-7
TGTGCCAGCTCCCCGGACAGGGTAGCTGAAGCTTTCTTT,CASSPDRVAEAFF,TRBD1,-,TRBV18,TRBJ1-1
TGTGCCAGCAGCGTGGACGGTTTCTCTGGAAACACCATATATTTT,CASSVDGFSGNTIYF,-,once,TRBV5-5,TRBJ1-3
TGTGCCTGGAGTGTAGCGGGTAATGAAAAACTGTTTTTT,CAWSVAGNEKLFF,-,-,TRBV30,TRBJ1-4
TGTGCCAGCAGCTCTAGCGGGGTAAGCTCCTACGAGCAGTACTTC,CASSSSGVSSYEQYF,TRBD2,-,TRBV7-2,TRBJ2-7
TGTGCCAGCAGCTTAGTGCGGAGCAATGAGCAGTTCTTC,CASSLVRSNEQFF,-,-,TRBV7-8,TRBJ2-1
TGCGCCAGCAGCCTCGGGACAGACCACCACTCTGGAAACACCATATATTTT,CASSLGTDHHSGNTIYF,TRBD1,-,TRBV5-1,TRBJ1-3
TGTGCCAGCAGCTTAGTTAGCGGGGGGCAAGAGACCCAGTACTTC,CASSLVSGGQETQYF,TRBD2,-,TRBV7-7,TRBJ2-5
TGTGCCAGCTCACCACCGGGACAGACCTCCCAAGAGACCCAGTACTTC,CASSPPGQTSQETQYF,TRBD1,-,TRBV18,TRBJ2-5
TGTGCCAGTAGGGGACAGGGGATAAACACTGAAGCTTTCTTT,CASRGQGINTEAFF,TRBD1,-,TRBV19,TRBJ1-1
TGTGCCAGCAGCTTAACAGGACTAGCGAATGAGCAGTTCTTC,CASSLTGLANEQFF,TRBD2,-,TRBV7-3,TRBJ2-1
TGTGCCAGCAGCCTGGGGACAGGGGGCGCCTATGGCTACACCTTC,CASSLGTGGAYGYTF,TRBD1,-,TRBV5-6,TRBJ1-2
TGTGCCAGCAACCCGGGAGGCCCCGGGGAGCTGTTTTTT,CASNPGGPGELFF,TRBD2,few,TRBV6-6,TRBJ2-2
TGTGCCAGCAGCCAATCATCGCGTGAGCAGTTCTTC,CASSQSSREQFF,-,few,TRBV3-1/TRBV3-2,TRBJ2-1
TGTGCCAGCAGCCCAGGACAGAAAACCGGGGAGCTGTTTTTT,CASSPGQKTGELFF,-,-,TRBV7-2,TRBJ2-2
TGTGCCAGCAGCGCCTCCGGGACAGGGTCGTACGAGCAGTACTTC,CASSASGTGSYEQYF,TRBD1,-,TRBV9,TRBJ2-7
TGTGCTAGCAGCTACGGGACAGGGCAAGACTACGAGCAGTACTTC,CASSYGTGQDYEQYF,TRBD1,-,TRBV7-7,TRBJ2-7
TGTGCCAGCAGTCCCCGACAGGGGAACACTGAAGCTTTCTTT,CASSPRQGNTEAFF,TRBD1,few,TRBV6-2/TRBV6-3,TRBJ1-1
TGTGCCAGCAGCCCCCGGACAGGAGGGAACACTGAAGCTTTCTTT,CASSPRTGGNTEAFF,TRBD1,-,TRBV14,TRBJ1-1
TGTGCCAGCAGCTCCGGCCGTAACTACGGTACAGATACGCAGTATTTT,CASSSGRNYGTDTQYF,-,-,TRBV9,TRBJ2-3
TGTGCCAGCAGCCAAACCAGACAGGGTTCCGAGCAGTACTTC,CASSQTRQGSEQYF,TRBD1,few,TRBV5-4,TRBJ2-7
TGTGCCAGCAGCGTTTTAGGACAGAAAATAGTCACAGATACGCAGTATTTT,CASSVLGQKIVTDTQYF,-,-,TRBV7-2,TRBJ2-3
TGTGCCAGCAGTGAGGTAACCAAAGCCTATGGCTACACCTTC,CASSEVTKAYGYTF,-,-,TRBV6-1,TRBJ1-2
TGTGCCAGCAGAGGGACAGGTCCCCGGGAGCTGTTTTTT,CASRGTGPRELFF,TRBD1,-,TRBV7-9,TRBJ2-2
TGTGCCAGCAGCCGTCGGGGGTTGGGTGAAGCTTTCTTT,CASSRRGLGEAFF,-,-,TRBV2,TRBJ1-1
TGTGCCAGCAGCTTCAGCGGGGATCCCGCAGATACGCAGTATTTT,CASSFSGDPADTQYF,TRBD2,-,TRBV7-2,TRBJ2-3
TGTGCCAGCAGTCCGGACAGTACCTCTGGAAACACCATATATTTT,CASSPDSTSGNTIYF,-,-,TRBV7-3,TRBJ1-3
TGTGCCAGCAGTTTGGCTGGGACAGGGGGAATGAACACTGAAGCTTTCTTT,CASSLAGTGGMNTEAFF,TRBD1,-,TRBV27,TRBJ1-1
TGTGCCAGCAGCCGGACGGGGAAATACAATGAGCAGTTCTTC,CASSRTGKYNEQFF,-,-,TRBV3-1/TRBV3-2,TRBJ2-1
TGTGCCAGCAGACCGACAGGGACCAGCACAGATACGCAGTATTTT,CASRPTGTSTDTQYF,TRBD1,-,TRBV6-5,TRBJ2-3
TGCGCCAGCAGCTGGAAGACAGGGGGGCAAGAGACCCAGTACTTC,CASSWKTGGQETQYF,TRBD1,-,TRBV5-1,TRBJ2-5
TGTGCCAGCAGCGACGGGACAACTAACTATGGCTACACCTTC,CASSDGTTNYGYTF,-,-,TRBV7-9,TRBJ1-2
TGTGCCAGCAGCGCAGGGTACGAGCAGTACTTC,CASSAGYEQYF,-,-,TRBV9,TRBJ2-7
TGTGCCAGCAGTTTATCGGGGGGCACTGAAGCTTTCTTT,CASSLSGGTEAFF,-,-,TRBV27,TRBJ1-1
TGTGCCAGCACTCCCCTGGGGACAGGGTATAGAAGAGGCCAGTACTTC,CASTPLGTGYRRGQYF,TRBD1,-,TRBV7-8,TRBJ2-5
TGTGCCAGCAGCTTGCAACAGACGAACACTGAAGCTTTCTTT,CASSLQQTNTEAFF,-,-,TRBV5-5,TRBJ1-1
TGCGCCAGCAGCTTGGTATCAGGGGGTCGGGACACTGAAGCTTTCTTT,CASSLVSGGRDTEAFF,TRBD1,-,TRBV5-1,TRBJ1-1
TGTGCCAGCAGCCCCTATCTAGCGGGGGGCTCCGAGCAGTACTTC,CASSPYLAGGSEQYF,TRBD2,-,TRBV3-1/TRBV3-2,TRBJ2-7
TGCGCCAGCAGCCGCCACAACGCCGGGAACCAATTAAGCCAGCAGTTCTTC,CASSRHNAGNQLSQQFF,-,-,TRBV5-1,TRBJ2-1
TGTGCCTCAGGGGGCGGACTCAATGAAAAACTGTTTTTT,CASGGGLNEKLFF,TRBD1,-,TRBV18,TRBJ1-4
TGTGCCAGCAGTGAATGGGCAGGGGGGAACTATGGCTACACCTTC,CASSEWAGGNYGYTF,TRBD1,-,TRBV25-1,TRBJ1-2
TGTGCTAGCAGCACGACAAGGAACACTGAAGCTTTCTTT,CASSTTRNTEAFF,-,-,TRBV7-7,TRBJ1-1
TGTGCCAGCAGCCAAAGGGCAGGGGAGAACACTGAAGCTTTCTTT,CASSQRAGENTEAFF,-,-,TRBV4-2,TRBJ1-1